Listed below are T cell receptor beta chains from one sample, sequenced in a study of human T cells and chemical hapten exposure. One entry per CDR3 protein, called by TCRdb with MiXCR from the RACE reads. The sample lists approximately 350,000 distinct CDR3 sequences, over 6% occurring once. The specimen comprised whole blood, sampled in connection with sensitization to the hapten diphenylcyclopropenone (DPC). These receptors all stem from a woman younger than 35 with alopecia areata. Some clones in this sample may be carry-over from other donors' samples. Both conserved end residues are part of each CDR3. The D gene is left open where the match is weak. Clone size is stated in some rows and not others, as once, few, many or a class when expanded.

J gene	V gene	clone size	D gene	CDR3 DNA	CDR3 protein
TRBJ1-2	TRBV20-1	NA	NA	TGCAGTGCTAGAGATCAGGGGAATCGCTACACCTTC	CSARDQGNRYTF
TRBJ2-7	TRBV20-1	NA	NA	TGCAGTGCTAGGGACAGAAATCCCTACGAGCAGTACTTC	CSARDRNPYEQYF
TRBJ1-2	TRBV9	few	TRBD1	TGTGCCAGCAGCACAGACGGGACAGGGCGGGGTGGCTACACCTTC	CASSTDGTGRGGYTF
TRBJ2-1	TRBV14	few	NA	TGTGCCAGCACGAAATCTCCCTCCGTTGGGCAAGATACTTCCAGCTCCTACAATGAGCAGTTCTTC	CASTKSPSVGQDTSSSYNEQFF
TRBJ2-1	TRBV6-1	few	TRBD2	TGTGCCAGTGAGACTAGCGGGGATCCTGGGAGTGAGCAGTTCTTC	CASETSGDPGSEQFF
TRBJ2-5	TRBV20-1	few	NA	TGCAGTGCCACCGGGACTGACGCGAAAGAGACCCAGTACTTC	CSATGTDAKETQYF
TRBJ2-5	TRBV12-5	NA	NA	TGTGCTAGTGGACCGGAGTTCGGCCAAGAGACCCAGTACTTC	CASGPEFGQETQYF
TRBJ2-3	TRBV6-2/TRBV6-3	NA	TRBD2	TGTGCCAGCAGTCCAACTAGCGGCTTCACAGATACGCAGTATTTT	CASSPTSGFTDTQYF
TRBJ1-6	TRBV7-2	few	NA	TGTGCCAGCAGCTTTCAGGGACCCCTCCACTTT	CASSFQGPLHF
TRBJ2-1	TRBV12-3/TRBV12-4	many	NA	TGTGCCAGCAGTTTCCCGGACCACAATGAGCAGTTCTTC	CASSFPDHNEQFF
TRBJ1-1	TRBV20-1	many	NA	TGCAGTGCTATACCAGGGAACTTGGTGAACACTGAAGCTTTCTTT	CSAIPGNLVNTEAFF
TRBJ1-5	TRBV2	many	NA	TGTGCCAGCAGTCCCGAACCCCAGCCCCAGCATTTT	CASSPEPQPQHF
TRBJ1-2	TRBV4-1	NA	TRBD1	TGCGCCAGCAGCCAAGGACCTTTTGGGACAGAGTTCTTGGGCTATGGCTACACCTTC	CASSQGPFGTEFLGYGYTF
TRBJ1-5	TRBV10-3	many	NA	TGTGCCACCCGGGACACGTATAGCAATCAGCCCCAGCATTTT	CATRDTYSNQPQHF
TRBJ2-6	TRBV4-3	many	NA	TGCGCCAGCAGCCAAGGTCAGCCGAGCTCTGGGGCCAACGTCCTGACTTTC	CASSQGQPSSGANVLTF
TRBJ2-7	TRBV12-3/TRBV12-4	few	NA	TGTGCCAGCAGTTTTACTTCCTGGAGCTCCTACGAGCAGTACTTC	CASSFTSWSSYEQYF
TRBJ1-1	TRBV9	NA	NA	TGTGCCAGCAGCGTAGAGGGTTCGGGGGTCCCTGAAGCTTTCTTT	CASSVEGSGVPEAFF
TRBJ2-1	TRBV7-9	few	NA	TGTGCCAGCAGCTCTACCTGGACGGTTGCGGAGCAGTTCTTC	CASSSTWTVAEQFF
TRBJ1-1	TRBV7-2	NA	NA	TGTGCCAGCAGCTTAGCACAGGGTGGAACGGCTTTCTTT	CASSLAQGGTAFF
TRBJ2-3	TRBV6-4	few	NA	TGTGCCAGCAGTGCGCGGGGTGCTAGCACAGATACGCAGTATTTT	CASSARGASTDTQYF
TRBJ1-5	TRBV27	many	NA	TGTGCCAGCACCCGTTATGGGGGCGGTAGCAATCAGCCCCAGCATTTT	CASTRYGGGSNQPQHF
TRBJ1-2	TRBV28	many	TRBD1	TGTGCCAGCAGTTTAGGGGGACAGGGGCTAAACTATGGCTACACCTTC	CASSLGGQGLNYGYTF
TRBJ2-7	TRBV28	few	NA	TGTGCCAGCACCCTAAGGGGATTGCCTTACGAGCAGTACTTC	CASTLRGLPYEQYF
TRBJ1-2	TRBV10-3	many	TRBD1	TGTGCCATCAGTTGGACAGGGAAGGGCTACACCTTC	CAISWTGKGYTF
TRBJ2-1	TRBV20-1	NA	NA	TGCAGTGCTACCGACCCGCGGTACAATGAGCAGTTCTTC	CSATDPRYNEQFF
TRBJ1-5	TRBV6-5	NA	NA	TGTGCCAGCAGCCCTACCACAGGGTGGGGAGGGCAGCCCCAGCATTTT	CASSPTTGWGGQPQHF
TRBJ1-5	TRBV28	NA	TRBD1	TGTGCCAGCAGTCTCCGGACAGGGGTGTTTGGCAATCAGCCCCAGCATTTT	CASSLRTGVFGNQPQHF
TRBJ1-2	TRBV20-1	once	NA	TGCAGTGCCCCCGACCGGGACGGTAATTATGGCTACACCTTC	CSAPDRDGNYGYTF
TRBJ2-1	TRBV28	many	TRBD2	TGTGCCAGCAGTCCTCGTCGCGGGGGGGCCGATGAGCAGTTCTTC	CASSPRRGGADEQFF
TRBJ2-1	TRBV2	few	TRBD1	TGTGCCAGCAGTAGATCCGGGACAGGACACTACAATGAGCAGTTCTTC	CASSRSGTGHYNEQFF
TRBJ1-3	TRBV6-5	NA	NA	TGTGCCAGCAGTTACCAGCCCCACGGGGCCTCTGGAAACACCATATATTTT	CASSYQPHGASGNTIYF
TRBJ1-2	TRBV28	many	TRBD1	TGTGCCAGCGGGGACAGGTCCCACTATGGCTACACCTTC	CASGDRSHYGYTF
TRBJ1-6	TRBV13	many	NA	TGTGCCAGCAGCTTAGGCGGTTGGGGACTGAGTAATTCACCCCTCCACTTT	CASSLGGWGLSNSPLHF
TRBJ2-7	TRBV6-1	NA	NA	TGTGCCAGCAGTCCCTATTATAAGGGGTTCTCCTACGAGCAGTACTTC	CASSPYYKGFSYEQYF
TRBJ1-6	TRBV13	many	TRBD1	TGTGCCAGCAGCTTGACAGGGAAAGGTGGACCCCTCCACTTT	CASSLTGKGGPLHF
TRBJ1-1	TRBV18	many	NA	TGTGCCAGCTCACCTGACAGGGAAGCTTTCTTT	CASSPDREAFF
TRBJ1-1	TRBV27	many	NA	TGTGCCAGCAGTCCCGTAGGGGTCACTGAAGCTTTCTTT	CASSPVGVTEAFF
TRBJ1-1	TRBV20-1	many	TRBD1	TGCAGTGCTACAGGACAGGGGACCGGGAACACTGAAGCTTTCTTT	CSATGQGTGNTEAFF
TRBJ1-6	TRBV7-8	few	TRBD1	TGTGCCAGCAGCTTAGCTGACAGGGGACATGCACCCCTCCACTTT	CASSLADRGHAPLHF
TRBJ1-1	TRBV20-1	few	NA	TGCAGTGCTCCTTTAAGGACAGTGAACACTGAAGCTTTCTTT	CSAPLRTVNTEAFF
TRBJ2-1	TRBV29-1	many	NA	TGCAGCGTTGAAGGCTGGCAGAACAATGAGCAGTTCTTC	CSVEGWQNNEQFF
TRBJ1-1	TRBV4-2	few	TRBD1	TGTGCCAGCAGCCAAGATGCACAGGGGTTCACTGAAGCTTTCTTT	CASSQDAQGFTEAFF
TRBJ1-2	TRBV20-1	NA	TRBD1	TGCAGTGCTACTGGGACAGCCTATGGCTACACCTTC	CSATGTAYGYTF
TRBJ1-3	TRBV7-9	few	NA	TGTGCCAGCAGCTTACTTAGCTCTGGAAACACCATATATTTT	CASSLLSSGNTIYF
TRBJ2-4	TRBV6-2/TRBV6-3	few	TRBD1	TGTGCCAGCAGTTCCATAGGGACAGGGGATGGAAACATTCAGTACTTC	CASSSIGTGDGNIQYF
TRBJ1-6	TRBV9	few	NA	TGTGCCAGCAGCGTAGTCCCCACAGGGTTATCTTCACCCCTCCACTTT	CASSVVPTGLSSPLHF
TRBJ2-3	TRBV11-1	NA	NA	TGTGCCAGCAGCTTTGGGAGGAGGGCCTTTAGCACAGATACGCAGTATTTT	CASSFGRRAFSTDTQYF
TRBJ2-7	TRBV20-1	few	NA	TGCAGTGCCACCCGTGGGCAGGGGTCCTACGAGCAGTACTTC	CSATRGQGSYEQYF
TRBJ2-1	TRBV6-5	NA	NA	TGTGCCAGCAGTTACTCTCAAACTGACGGACACCAATTCTTC	CASSYSQTDGHQFF